One and the same sample provided the 28 T cell receptor beta chains below, sequenced in a study of blood T cell repertoires in COVID-19. Measured with immunoSEQ multiplex PCR; TCRdb has only the in-frame clones, and not every one. This table holds some 110,000 clones, 80% to 90% found once. Specimen: peripheral blood. Every receptor here comes from a man between 35 and 55 years old with acute or convalescent COVID-19.

The chain combines TRBV28 with TRBJ1-6; the match to TRBD1 covers 7 bases. CDR3 length: 15 amino acids. Germline V gene sequence: CDR1 MDHEN, CDR2 SYDVKM. V was clipped by 5 bases and J by 5 bases; unmatched bases: 6. The DNA for the CDR3 is TGTGCCAGCAGTCTGTACAGGGGACATAATTCACCCCTCCACTTT. Amino acid sequence: CASSLYRGHNSPLHF.

This clone appeared a few times. Here the CDR3 DNA reads TGTGCCAGCGGGACAGGGCATAGCAATCAGCCCCAGCATTTT. The encoded protein is CASGTGHSNQPQHF. The chain links TRBV6-5 to TRBJ1-5, with TRBD1 matching over 9 bases. The CDR3 spans 14 residues. Germline-derived CDR1 and CDR2 are MNHEY and SVGAGI. V shed 8 bases, J shed 0 bases, and the junction held 2 bases outside the gene matches.

The rearrangement uses TRBV27 and TRBJ2-1, with TRBD2 matching over 8 bases. This CDR3 spans 15 amino acids. Germline CDR1 and CDR2: MNHEY and SMNVEV (reference sequence). J gave up 0 bases and V 6 bases, and 4 bases lay outside the gene matches. The CDR3 is CASRLAGSSYNEQFF. In DNA form, the CDR3 reads TGTGCCAGCAGATTAGCGGGAAGCTCCTACAATGAGCAGTTCTTC.

The gene calls are TRBV28 and TRBJ2-5, with 10 bases that match TRBD2. Germline V gives CDR1 MDHEN, CDR2 SYDVKM. This CDR3 comprises 14 residues. Trimming removed 5 bases from V and 5 bases from J; junction bases left unmatched: 5. The CDR3 region has the DNA TGTGCCAGCAGTGTAGCGGGAGGTGGGGAGACCCAGTACTTC. Protein product: CASSVAGGGETQYF.

The chain employs TRBV6-1 and TRBJ1-3; D is unresolved. V shed 1 base and J shed 4 bases, with 8 bases lying between them. The CDR3 loop spans 14 amino acids. Germline lookup yields CDR1 MNHNS and CDR2 SASEGT. CDR3 DNA: TGTGCCAGCAGTGAAGGGCTTCTCGGAAACACCATATATTTT. It is translated as CASSEGLLGNTIYF.

This clone was picked up one time. CDR3 in DNA: TGTGCCAGCAGTATCTACAGCTCCAATCAGCCCCAGCATTTT. Protein product: CASSIYSSNQPQHF. This chain uses TRBV6-2 or TRBV6-3 with TRBJ1-5; unclear D gene. Germline V CDR1 and CDR2: MNHEY, SVGEGT. Between the trimmed V and J ends, which lost 5 bases and 3 bases, there was a span of 11 bases. The CDR3 has 14 residues.

The gene calls are TRBV5-4 and TRBJ2-5; unclear D gene. The length of the CDR3 is 13 residues. V was trimmed by 1 base and J by 2 bases, leaving 6 bases between them. Per the germline V gene, CDR1 is SGHNT and CDR2 is YYREEE (reference sequence). The DNA of the CDR3 is TGTGCCAGCAGCTTGCCTAGTCAAGAGACCCAGTACTTC. It encodes CASSLPSQETQYF.

V and J are TRBV29-1 and TRBJ1-2, with a possible D match to TRBD1 (5 bases). The CDR3 has 12 amino acids. Germline values: CDR1 SQVTM, CDR2 ANQGSEA. The V end was cut by 4 bases, the J end by 4 bases, with 10 bases between. CDR3 protein: CSVGGGSYGYTF. The CDR3 DNA follows: TGCAGCGTTGGGGGGGGGAGCTATGGCTACACCTTC.

The genes are TRBV29-1 and TRBJ2-7; weak D call: TRBD1 (5 bases). This CDR3 contains 13 residues. The V and J ends lost 5 bases and 3 bases respectively, with 14 bases between them. Germline values: CDR1 SQVTM, CDR2 ANQGSEA. For the CDR3, the DNA is TGCAGCGTTCTAGGGGTTATGGGCTACGAGCAGTACTTC. Encoded protein: CSVLGVMGYEQYF.

This clone was detected only a few times. The chain is built from TRBV19 and TRBJ1-4; TRBD1 aligns across 8 bases. With V trimmed by 5 bases and J by 6 bases, 5 bases remained unmatched. CDR3 length: 14 amino acids. The germline CDR1 and CDR2 sequences are LNHDA and SQIVND (reference sequence). The CDR3 loop is CASSAGTGDEKLFF. The CDR3 DNA reads TGTGCCAGTAGTGCTGGGACAGGAGATGAAAAACTGTTTTTT.

The chain joins TRBV10-3 to TRBJ2-5, with TRBD2 as a possible D gene (6 bases). The CDR3 runs to 15 residues. The V gene's germline CDR1 is ENHRY and CDR2 SYGVKD. Trimming shortened V by 0 bases and J by 4 bases, and 12 bases separated the two germline ends. The CDR3 nucleotides read TGTGCCATCAGTGAGTCGGCGGGGTTAGGAGAGACCCAGTACTTC. Encoded protein: CAISESAGLGETQYF.

J is TRBJ2-3 and V is TRBV27, with 9 nucleotides matching TRBD2. This CDR3 is 14 amino acids long. CDR1 MNHEY and CDR2 SMNVEV come from the germline V gene (reference sequence). V lost 4 bases and J lost 4; bases outside the gene matches: 3. The CDR3 loop reads CASSSTSGPDTQYF. The CDR3 nucleotides are TGTGCCAGCAGTTCGACTAGCGGCCCAGATACGCAGTATTTT.

The chain has TRBV5-4 and TRBJ1-4; D might be TRBD1 (6 bases). Looked up from germline, CDR1 is SGHNT and CDR2 is YYREEE (reference sequence). The CDR3 has 14 residues. Between the trimmed V and J ends, which lost 0 bases and 7 bases, there was a span of 10 bases. CDR3 amino acids: CASSLGGLGEKLFF. CDR3 DNA sequence: TGTGCCAGCAGCTTGGGGGGGCTCGGTGAAAAACTGTTTTTT.

A note on this clone: At the DNA level, this CDR3 is encoded by other sequences in the same sample as well. This chain joins TRBV7-2 and TRBJ2-2; 8 positions agree with TRBD1. Trimming cost V 5 bases and J 0 bases; bases outside gene matches: 2. Germline V gene data show CDR1 as SGHTA and CDR2 as FQGNSA. The CDR3 has 15 residues. CDR3 sequence: CASSLDRANTGELFF. The CDR3 nucleotides read TGTGCCAGCAGCCTGGACAGGGCGAACACCGGGGAGCTGTTTTTT. Drawing the rest from reference TRBV7-2 and TRBJ2-2, the complete variable domain is GAGVSQSPSNKVTEKGKDVELRCDPISGHTALYWYRQSLGQGLEFLIYFQGNSAPDKSGLPSDRFSAERTGGSVSTLTIQRTQQEDSAVYLCASSLDRANTGELFFGEGSRLTVL.

The J gene is TRBJ2-1, the V gene TRBV29-1; tentative D call: TRBD2 (6 bases). Germline-derived CDR1 and CDR2 are SQVTM and ANQGSEA. This CDR3 is built from 14 residues. Trimming stripped 4 bases from V and 10 bases from J, with 20 bases between. The CDR3 loop is CSVVAYVGGLEQFF. In DNA form, the CDR3 reads TGCAGCGTTGTAGCGTATGTCGGAGGGCTCGAGCAGTTCTTC.

The rearrangement links TRBV2 to TRBJ2-1; D call uncertain. Germline values: CDR1 SNHLY, CDR2 FYNNEI. There are 12 residues in the CDR3. Trimming stripped 10 bases from V and 0 bases from J, with 7 bases between. CDR3 sequence (DNA): TGTGCCACCTCTTACTCCTACAATGAGCAGTTCTTC. This encodes CATSYSYNEQFF.

The gene calls are TRBV5-1 and TRBJ1-1, with 9 bases fitting TRBD1. The CDR3 runs 16 residues. CDR1 SGHRS and CDR2 YFSETQ come from the germline V gene. Losses at the gene ends were 4 bases for V and 1 base for J; bases not matched to a gene: 8. CDR3 in DNA: TGCGCCAGCAGCACACAGGACAGGGGAAGGAACACTGAAGCTTTCTTT. As protein: CASSTQDRGRNTEAFF.

The CDR3 DNA reads TGTGCCAGCAGCTTAGGGGTTCTTGGGCAGGTTAGCTCCTACAATGAGCAGTTCTTC. Its protein is CASSLGVLGQVSSYNEQFF. The rearrangement links TRBV11-2 to TRBJ2-1; D gene unclear. The germline V gene encodes CDR1 SGHAT and CDR2 FQNNGV. The CDR3 extends over 19 amino acids. Trimming shortened V by 1 base and J by 0 bases, and 19 bases separated the two germline ends. Variable domain in full (rest from reference TRBV11-2 and TRBJ2-1): EAGVAQSPRYKIIEKRQSVAFWCNPISGHATLYWYQQILGQGPKLLIQFQNNGVVDDSQLPKDRFSAERLKGVDSTLKIQPAKLEDSAVYLCASSLGVLGQVSSYNEQFFGPGTRLTVL.

The table lists this clone with a count of one. J is TRBJ1-2 and V is TRBV14; D gene unclear. Trimming shortened V by 3 bases and J by 4 bases, and 9 bases separated the two germline ends. Germline CDR1 and CDR2: SGHDN and FVKESK. This CDR3 has 13 amino acids. CDR3 protein: CASSQRQLYGYTF. In DNA form, the CDR3 reads TGTGCCAGCAGCCAGAGGCAGCTCTATGGCTACACCTTC.

V gene TRBV6-5 combines with J gene TRBJ2-7; 8 nucleotides line up with TRBD1. After removal of 0 bases from V and 2 bases from J, the junction contained 6 bases not matched to a gene. There are 16 residues in the CDR3. Germline V gene data show CDR1 as MNHEY and CDR2 as SVGAGI. CDR3 sequence: CASSYSVGTGTYEQYF. The CDR3 region has the DNA TGTGCCAGCAGTTACTCGGTCGGGACAGGAACCTACGAGCAGTACTTC.

This clone has only one observation. This CDR3 is CASSPRPTGSYEQYF. The CDR3 bases are TGTGCCAGCAGCCCCAGACCGACAGGATCCTACGAGCAGTACTTC. J is TRBJ2-7 and V is TRBV5-5; weak D call: TRBD1 (6 bases). From germline, CDR1 is SGHKS and CDR2 YYEKEE (reference sequence). This CDR3 spans 15 amino acids. Trimming left V 4 bases short and J 1 base short, with 15 bases between.

The genes are TRBV6-2 or TRBV6-3 and TRBJ2-1, with D hard to call. The CDR3 length is 12 residues. From germline, CDR1 is MNHEY and CDR2 SVGEGT. V was pared by 2 bases and J by 11 bases, with 10 bases between. The CDR3 here is CASSYLGSQQFF. The CDR3 nucleotides are TGTGCCAGCAGTTACCTGGGCTCTCAGCAGTTCTTC.

The J gene is TRBJ1-2, the V gene TRBV7-3; D is possibly TRBD1 (6 bases). This CDR3 has 14 amino acids. The V end lost 4 bases, the J end lost 3 bases, and 12 bases lay between the germline ends. Germline V gene lookup returns CDR1 SGHTA and CDR2 FQGTGA. The CDR3 protein is CASSSKQGHYGYTF. As DNA, the CDR3 is TGTGCCAGCAGCTCCAAACAGGGCCACTATGGCTACACCTTC.

This chain joins TRBV28 and TRBJ1-2; D is undetermined. CDR1 is MDHEN and CDR2 is SYDVKM in the germline V gene. Trimming shortened V by 7 bases and J by 4 bases, and 13 bases separated the two germline ends. This CDR3 is built from 13 residues. CDR3 sequence: CASTIPLGYGYTF. For the CDR3, the DNA is TGTGCCAGCACCATTCCTCTCGGCTATGGCTACACCTTC.

The chain links TRBV3-1 (or the pseudogene TRBV3-2) to TRBJ2-3, with D perhaps matching TRBD1 (5 bases). Germline CDR1 reads LGHDT; CDR2 reads YNNKEL (reference sequence). The CDR3 length is 14 residues. Trimming pared 3 bases from V and 1 base from J, leaving 8 bases between. As DNA, the CDR3 is TGTGCCAGCAGCCACAGGGCAGGCACAGATACGCAGTATTTT. Amino acids: CASSHRAGTDTQYF.

This sequence joins TRBV6-5 and TRBJ1-3, with D unclear. V lost 9 bases and J 0 bases, leaving 9 bases between the germline ends. The CDR3 totals 13 residues. Germline V gene data show CDR1 as MNHEY and CDR2 as SVGAGI. CDR3 DNA sequence: TGTGCCAGTTCGGTGTTCTCTGGAAACACCATATATTTT. Protein: CASSVFSGNTIYF.

The V gene is TRBV7-2, the J gene TRBJ2-3; a possible D gene is TRBD2 (7 bases). The V gene's germline CDR1 is SGHTA and CDR2 FQGNSA. This CDR3 contains 15 residues. The V end lost 3 bases, the J end lost 2 bases, and 12 bases lay between the germline ends. For the CDR3, the DNA is TGTGCCAGCAGCTTCAGGGGAGGGACCACAGATACGCAGTATTTT. Its protein product is CASSFRGGTTDTQYF.

A word on this clone: An end of the junction does not agree with germline; a read error may underlie this. The chain carries TRBV28 and TRBJ2-7; 12 nucleotides agree with TRBD2. CDR1 and CDR2 from the germline V gene are MDHEN and SYDVKM. The CDR3 length is 12 residues. CDR3 nucleotide sequence: TGTGCCAGCAGCTGGACTAGCGGGACGTTTCACTTC. Translated: CASSWTSGTFHF.